Listed here are 32 T cell receptor beta chains from one sample, sequenced in a study of T-cell memory formation after mild COVID-19. TCRdb passed the 5' RACE reads through MiXCR, listing each CDR3 protein once. The sample has over 350,000 distinct CDR3 sequences, less than 25% seen once. Sequenced input: PBMCs or a T cell subset sorted from them (not recorded which). Source of these receptors: an adult woman who had mild COVID-19 (a few samples of this study predate the infection). Cell type and time point are not known.

This clonotype has a handful of counts. The chain uses TRBV19 and TRBJ2-1; D not resolved. The V gene's germline CDR1 is LNHDA and CDR2 SQIVND (reference sequence). This CDR3 comprises 15 residues. V was clipped by 6 bases and J by 1 base, with 13 bases between them. The CDR3 spells CASSPGYQSYNEQFF. CDR3 bases: TGTGCCAGTAGCCCCGGGTACCAATCCTACAATGAGCAGTTCTTC.

This clonotype was counted between two and nine times. The chain links TRBV7-9 to TRBJ1-1; 8 bases map to TRBD1. Per germline, CDR1 SEHNR and CDR2 FQNEAQ (reference sequence). CDR3 length: 14 amino acids. V gave up 5 bases and J gave up 5 bases; unmatched junction bases: 7. The CDR3 loop is CASSPQGERTEAFF. The CDR3 DNA follows: TGTGCCAGCAGCCCACAGGGGGAGAGGACTGAAGCTTTCTTT.

This clonotype was seen ten or more times. The rearrangement joins TRBV29-1 to TRBJ1-3; D remains ambiguous. Trimming took 5 bases from V and 0 from J, leaving 11 bases between them. Looked up from germline, CDR1 is SQVTM and CDR2 is ANQGSEA. The CDR3 consists of 14 residues. The DNA of the CDR3 is TGCAGCGTTAGGACGCGCCGCTCTGGAAACACCATATATTTT. This encodes CSVRTRRSGNTIYF.

The chain links TRBV7-9 to TRBJ2-7, with 10 bases fitting TRBD1. The germline gives CDR1 SEHNR, CDR2 FQNEAQ (reference sequence). With V trimmed by 0 bases and J by 5 bases, 4 bases remained unmatched. The CDR3 has 15 residues. The CDR3 nucleotides read TGTGCCAGCAGCTTAGCCGGGACAGGGGCCGACGAGCAGTACTTC. Amino acids: CASSLAGTGADEQYF.

This clonotype turned up a few times. The chain carries TRBV5-5 and TRBJ1-1; tentative D call: TRBD1 (5 bases). Trimming stripped 4 bases from V and 0 bases from J, with 13 bases between. The germline V gene encodes CDR1 SGHKS and CDR2 YYEKEE (reference sequence). The CDR3 is 15 amino acids. CDR3 sequence: CASSVTPGLNTEAFF. The CDR3 nucleotides read TGTGCCAGCAGCGTAACTCCGGGACTGAACACTGAAGCTTTCTTT. The full variable domain, in which reference TRBV5-5 and TRBJ1-1 provide the parts outside the CDR3, is DAGVTQSPTHLIKTRGQQVTLRCSPISGHKSVSWYQQVLGQGPQFIFQYYEKEERGRGNFPDRFSARQFPNYSSELNVNALLLGDSALYLCASSVTPGLNTEAFFGQGTRLTVV.

Comment on this clonotype: A read error may produce the germline difference seen at one junction end. This chain connects TRBV27 to TRBJ2-4; D is possibly TRBD2 (6 bases). The CDR3 contains 15 residues. Germline V gives CDR1 MNHEY, CDR2 SMNVEV (reference sequence). This CDR3 reads CASSPSLLAKNIHYF. DNA of the CDR3: TGTGCCAGCAGTCCCTCCCTACTAGCCAAAAACATTCACTACTTC.

V gene TRBV19 combines with J gene TRBJ1-2, with TRBD1 matching over 7 bases. Trimming at V came to 5 bases and at J to 2 bases, leaving 11 bases not matched to a gene. The CDR3 has 16 amino acids. Germline CDR1 is LNHDA and CDR2 is SQIVND (reference sequence). The CDR3 nucleotides are TGTGCCAGTAGTGACATTAGGACAGGAGGAAACTATGGCTACACCTTC. Its translation is CASSDIRTGGNYGYTF.

The V gene is TRBV6-5, the J gene TRBJ1-2; the D gene is possibly TRBD1 (6 bases). The V end lost 5 bases, the J end lost 2 bases, and 18 bases lay between the germline ends. The CDR3 is 16 residues long. Germline V CDR1 and CDR2: MNHEY, SVGAGI. CDR3 nucleotides: TGTGCCAGCAGTCCCCCGGGACACCTATTAAACTATGGCTACACCTTC. Translating it yields CASSPPGHLLNYGYTF.

The J gene is TRBJ1-5, the V gene TRBV27, with a possible D match to TRBD1 (5 bases). V shed 7 bases and J shed 4 bases, with 14 bases lying between them. The CDR3 loop spans 14 amino acids. Looked up from germline, CDR1 is MNHEY and CDR2 is SMNVEV (reference sequence). Here the CDR3 DNA reads TGTGCCAGCACCTCAGGGTTGGGAAATCAGCCCCAGCATTTT. Translation gives CASTSGLGNQPQHF.

This clonotype was counted a few times. CDR3 nucleotide sequence: TGCGCCAGCAGCCAGCCGACAGGGGGGTTTTCAAGCGAGCAGTACTTC. Translating it yields CASSQPTGGFSSEQYF. V and J are TRBV4-1 and TRBJ2-7; TRBD1 matches at 9 bases. The trim removed 3 bases at V and 6 bases at J, leaving 12 bases unmatched. CDR3 length: 16 residues. Per the germline V gene, CDR1 is MGHRA and CDR2 is YSYEKL.

This clonotype was detected only a few times. The chain links TRBV7-2 to TRBJ2-7; 10 positions agree with TRBD2. Germline CDR1 SGHTA, CDR2 FQGNSA. V lost 1 base to trimming and J lost 2 bases; unmatched junction nucleotides: 8. The CDR3 runs 17 residues. The CDR3 DNA reads TGTGCCAGCAGCTTAGACAGACTAGCGGGTCGAACCTACGAGCAGTACTTC. This translates into CASSLDRLAGRTYEQYF.

The CDR3 reads CASSQDQSGAGEKLFF. As DNA, the CDR3 is TGCGCCAGCAGCCAAGATCAATCGGGAGCGGGTGAAAAACTGTTTTTT. The rearrangement joins TRBV4-3 to TRBJ1-4; D gene uncertain. This CDR3 comprises 16 residues. V lost 0 bases, J lost 7 bases, and 15 bases lay in between. From germline, CDR1 is LGHNA and CDR2 YSLEER.

The chain links TRBV20-1 to TRBJ2-1; the match to TRBD2 covers 11 bases. The junction had 5 bases not matched to a gene; V was cut back by 3 bases and J by 4 bases. Germline lookup yields CDR1 DFQATT and CDR2 SNEGSKA (reference sequence). This CDR3 contains 15 residues. The CDR3 region is CSARELAGDYNEQFF. The CDR3 DNA follows: TGCAGTGCTAGGGAACTAGCGGGAGATTACAATGAGCAGTTCTTC.

The chain couples TRBV12-3 or TRBV12-4 to TRBJ1-2; 8 nucleotides agree with TRBD1. The CDR3 contains 15 residues. J lost 8 bases, V lost 4 bases, and 12 bases had no gene match. The CDR3 spells CASSSVGTGEGGYTF. DNA of the CDR3: TGTGCCAGCAGTTCCGTTGGGACAGGAGAAGGCGGCTACACCTTC.

The CDR3 loop reads CASLPGGPGEQFF. CDR3 DNA sequence: TGTGCCAGCTTACCGGGGGGTCCGGGAGAGCAGTTCTTC. This chain links TRBV12-3 or TRBV12-4 with TRBJ2-1; TRBD2 matches 7 bases. CDR3 length: 13 amino acids. V lost 8 bases and J lost 10; bases outside the gene matches: 11.

This clonotype was counted ten times or more. The chain recombines TRBV29-1 with TRBJ2-1, with 7 bases lining up with TRBD2. The germline gives CDR1 SQVTM, CDR2 ANQGSEA. This CDR3 is 14 amino acids long. Trimming removed 5 bases from V and 8 bases from J; junction bases left unmatched: 12. CDR3 region: CSVSTSAGGDEQFF. CDR3 DNA sequence: TGCAGCGTTTCTACTAGCGCCGGCGGGGATGAGCAGTTCTTC.

The J gene is TRBJ1-1, the V gene TRBV5-1; 7 positions agree with TRBD1. This CDR3 has 14 amino acids. J was trimmed by 5 bases and V by 0 bases; bases with no gene match: 4. Germline CDR1 is SGHRS and CDR2 is YFSETQ. The CDR3, as DNA: TGCGCCAGCAGCTTGGACAGGGGAAGGACTGAAGCTTTCTTT. This sequence encodes CASSLDRGRTEAFF.

The chain employs TRBV12-3 or TRBV12-4 and TRBJ2-3; TRBD2 agrees at 7 bases. This CDR3 spans 17 amino acids. V trimming: 5 bases; J trimming: 0 bases; junction bases outside the gene matches: 11. The CDR3 DNA follows: TGTGCCAGCAGTGGAAACCGACTAGCCCTAAGCACAGATACGCAGTATTTT. It is translated as CASSGNRLALSTDTQYF.

This clonotype was detected a few times. The rearrangement joins TRBV20-1 to TRBJ2-5, with a tentative D call TRBD2 (6 bases). This CDR3 has 15 residues. V lost 3 bases and J 7 bases, leaving 21 bases between the germline ends. Germline lookup yields CDR1 DFQATT and CDR2 SNEGSKA (reference sequence). In DNA form, the CDR3 reads TGCAGTGCTAGTGCCGTATGGAGGGCTGCGGGGACCCAGTACTTC. Its protein product is CSASAVWRAAGTQYF.

CDR3 residues: CASSSEARAGVYNEQFF. The CDR3 nucleotides read TGTGCCAGCAGCTCGGAAGCTAGAGCGGGAGTGTACAATGAGCAGTTCTTC. The V and J genes are TRBV5-4 and TRBJ2-1; 8 bases align to TRBD2. This CDR3 is 17 amino acids long. The germline CDR1 and CDR2 sequences are SGHNT and YYREEE (reference sequence). After removal of 3 bases from V and 4 bases from J, the junction contained 12 bases not matched to a gene.

J is TRBJ1-5 and V is TRBV18, with TRBD1 identical over 7 bases. In germline, CDR1 is KGHSH, CDR2 LQKENI. The CDR3 spans 14 residues. The V gene end was trimmed by 3 bases and the J gene end by 12 bases; junction bases not matched to a gene: 11. Here the CDR3 DNA reads TGTGCCAGCTCACCCAACGCCGGGGACAGCAGCCAGCATTTT. Its protein product is CASSPNAGDSSQHF.

This chain uses TRBV27 with TRBJ1-5; 10 bases are shared with TRBD1. V was pared by 4 bases and J by 3 bases, with 3 bases of the junction left unmatched. The germline V gene encodes CDR1 MNHEY and CDR2 SMNVEV (reference sequence). There are 15 residues in the CDR3. Here the CDR3 DNA reads TGTGCCAGCAGTTACGGGACAGGGGTCAATCAGCCCCAGCATTTT. Amino acids: CASSYGTGVNQPQHF.

This sequence joins TRBV25-1 and TRBJ2-1; D ambiguous. V lost 5 bases to trimming and J lost 6 bases, with 11 bases between them. Per germline, CDR1 MGHDK and CDR2 SYGVNS. This CDR3 has 13 amino acids. CDR3: CASSPYDPNEQFF. The CDR3 DNA is TGTGCCAGCAGTCCCTATGACCCCAATGAGCAGTTCTTC.

The chain links TRBV12-3 or TRBV12-4 to TRBJ1-1, with unresolved D. CDR3 length equals 15 residues. Trimming took off 2 bases at V and 2 bases at J, with 12 bases between the two ends. As DNA, the CDR3 is TGTGCCAGCAGTTTACCTCGATCTGTAAACACTGAAGCTTTCTTT. The encoded protein is CASSLPRSVNTEAFF.

The chain joins TRBV7-9 to TRBJ2-3; 14 bases fit TRBD2. Trimming at V came to 4 bases and at J to 2 bases, leaving 5 bases not matched to a gene. This CDR3 is built from 17 residues. In germline, CDR1 is SEHNR, CDR2 FQNEAQ (reference sequence). Written as DNA, the CDR3 is TGTGCCAGCAGCTCGGGACTAGCGGGAGTGGCCACAGATACGCAGTATTTT. This sequence encodes CASSSGLAGVATDTQYF.

This clonotype was seen a few times. This chain connects TRBV5-1 to TRBJ2-1; possible D gene TRBD2, 6 bases. Germline CDR1 is SGHRS and CDR2 is YFSETQ. V shed 0 bases and J shed 9 bases, with 22 bases lying between them. The CDR3 is 17 residues long. In nucleotides, the CDR3 is TGCGCCAGCAGCTTGGGACTAGTTGGGGCTACAATGTTTGAGCAGTTCTTC. Translating it yields CASSLGLVGATMFEQFF.

The genes are TRBV2 and TRBJ2-2; D possibly corresponds to TRBD1 (5 bases). V lost 6 bases, J lost 4 bases, and 12 bases lay in between. Germline lookup yields CDR1 SNHLY and CDR2 FYNNEI. The CDR3 is 14 residues long. CDR3 amino acids: CASRRIGATGELFF. The CDR3 DNA reads as TGTGCCAGCAGAAGAATAGGGGCCACCGGGGAGCTGTTTTTT.

The chain is built from TRBV24-1 and TRBJ1-5; possible D gene TRBD1, 5 bases. Germline loops: CDR1 KGHDR, CDR2 SFDVKD. V was clipped by 0 bases and J by 4 bases, with 6 bases between them. This CDR3 spans 14 amino acids. The CDR3 region has the DNA TGTGCCACCAGTGATTTGGGGGGTAATCAGCCCCAGCATTTT. Translation gives CATSDLGGNQPQHF.

The CDR3 loop is CASSAGANTEAFF. CDR3 nucleotides: TGTGCCAGCAGTGCAGGGGCGAACACTGAAGCTTTCTTT. The chain is built from TRBV12-3 or TRBV12-4 and TRBJ1-1; tentatively, D is TRBD1 (6 bases). The CDR3 contains 13 residues. Trimming stripped 5 bases from V and 1 base from J, with 8 bases between.

Ten or more counts support this clonotype. This chain links TRBV12-3 or TRBV12-4 with TRBJ2-2; 10 bases align to TRBD2. Trimming took 3 bases from V and 2 from J; bases not matched to a gene: 6. The CDR3 length is 17 residues. CDR3 amino acids: CASSLGGLADNTGELFF. The CDR3 nucleotides are TGTGCCAGCAGTTTGGGTGGACTAGCGGATAACACCGGGGAGCTGTTTTTT.

This clonotype was found a few times. The V and J genes are TRBV24-1 and TRBJ2-1; D unclear. V shed 2 bases and J shed 14 bases, with 9 bases lying between them. The CDR3 extends over 11 amino acids. Germline values: CDR1 KGHDR, CDR2 SFDVKD. CDR3 region: CATSDSLVEFF. The CDR3 DNA follows: TGTGCCACCAGTGATTCTCTAGTAGAGTTCTTC.

This chain connects TRBV9 to TRBJ2-5, with 7 bases identical to TRBD1. This CDR3 is built from 15 residues. Unmatched junction bases numbered 5, after V lost 2 bases and J lost 1 base. Germline V gives CDR1 SGDLS, CDR2 YYNGEE. The CDR3 DNA is TGTGCCAGCAGCGTTCAACAGGGGCCCCAAGAGACCCAGTACTTC. It yields the protein CASSVQQGPQETQYF.